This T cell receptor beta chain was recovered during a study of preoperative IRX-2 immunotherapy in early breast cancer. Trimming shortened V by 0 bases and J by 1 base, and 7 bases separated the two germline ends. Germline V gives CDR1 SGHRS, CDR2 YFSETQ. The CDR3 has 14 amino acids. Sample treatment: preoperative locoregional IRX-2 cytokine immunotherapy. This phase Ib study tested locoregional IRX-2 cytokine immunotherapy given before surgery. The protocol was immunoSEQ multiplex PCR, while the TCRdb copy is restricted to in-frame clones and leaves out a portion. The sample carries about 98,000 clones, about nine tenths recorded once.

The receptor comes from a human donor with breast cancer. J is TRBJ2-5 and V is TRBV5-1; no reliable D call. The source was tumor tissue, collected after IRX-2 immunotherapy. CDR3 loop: CASSLATSQETQYF. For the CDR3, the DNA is TGCGCCAGCAGCTTGGCTACTTCCCAAGAGACCCAGTACTTC.